The present T cell receptor (beta chain) was sequenced within a study of T cells in Graves' hyperthyroidism and ophthalmopathy. Amplification of TCR beta CDR3 regions was performed using RNA transcripts as template. The TCR CDR3 was amplified in a first-round RT-PCR using the HTBI primer set. Each CDR3 protein gets one entry after TCRdb re-called the multiplex PCR reads with MiXCR. The repertoire consists of about 400,000 distinct CDR3 sequences, with just under 15% occurring once and the leading ten covering approximately 29%. The CDR3 sequence is 14 residues long. Germline assignment: CDR1 LGHDT and CDR2 YNNKEL (reference sequence). Trimming took off 0 bases at V and 3 bases at J, with 5 bases between the two ends. Study results and limitations: The blood repertoire included most of the expanded thyroid clonotypes above 0.001.

At least ten counts were recorded for this clonotype. Its antigen is unknown. The material sequenced was blood. The source is a woman aged 25 to 39 with Graves' hyperthyroidism. The chain links TRBV3-1 to TRBJ2-2; no firm D call. The CDR3 DNA sequence: TGTGCCAGCAGCCAAGACTGGGACACCGGGGAGCTGTTTTTT. Translation: CASSQDWDTGELFF.